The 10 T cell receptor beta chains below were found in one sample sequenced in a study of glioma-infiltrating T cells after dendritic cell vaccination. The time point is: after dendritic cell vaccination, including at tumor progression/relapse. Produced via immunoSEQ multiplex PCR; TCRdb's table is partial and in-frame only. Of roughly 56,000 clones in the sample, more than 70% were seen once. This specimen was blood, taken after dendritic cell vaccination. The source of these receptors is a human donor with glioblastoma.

The CDR3 region is CASSFPRDEKLFF. CDR3 nucleotide sequence: TGTGCCAGCAGTTTCCCCAGGGATGAAAAACTGTTTTTT. The gene calls are TRBV28 and TRBJ1-4, with D perhaps matching TRBD1 (5 bases). Germline-derived CDR1 and CDR2 are MDHEN and SYDVKM. Trimming took off 3 bases at V and 6 bases at J, with 8 bases between the two ends. CDR3 length: 13 residues.

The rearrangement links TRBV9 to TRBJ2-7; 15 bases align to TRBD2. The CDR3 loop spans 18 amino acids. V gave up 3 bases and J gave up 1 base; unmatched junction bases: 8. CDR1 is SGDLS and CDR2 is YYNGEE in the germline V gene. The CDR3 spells CASSGPGTSGGSSYEQYF. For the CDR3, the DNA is TGTGCCAGCAGCGGCCCCGGGACTAGCGGGGGGTCTTCCTACGAGCAGTACTTC. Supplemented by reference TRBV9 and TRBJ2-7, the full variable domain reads DSGVTQTPKHLITATGQRVTLRCSPRSGDLSVYWYQQSLDQGLQFLIQYYNGEERAKGNILERFSAQQFPDLHSELNLSSLELGDSALYFCASSGPGTSGGSSYEQYFGPGTRLTVT.

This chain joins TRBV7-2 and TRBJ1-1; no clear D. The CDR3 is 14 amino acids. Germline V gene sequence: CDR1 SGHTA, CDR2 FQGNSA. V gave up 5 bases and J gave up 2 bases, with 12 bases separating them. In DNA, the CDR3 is TGTGCCAGCAGCCCGAGGGCCACTAACACTGAAGCTTTCTTT. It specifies CASSPRATNTEAFF.

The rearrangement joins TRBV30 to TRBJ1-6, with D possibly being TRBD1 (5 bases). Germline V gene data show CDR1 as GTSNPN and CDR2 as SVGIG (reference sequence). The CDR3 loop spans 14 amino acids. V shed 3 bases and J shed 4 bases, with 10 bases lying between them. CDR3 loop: CAWSRQLYNSPLHF. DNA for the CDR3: TGTGCCTGGAGCCGACAGTTATATAATTCACCCCTCCACTTT.

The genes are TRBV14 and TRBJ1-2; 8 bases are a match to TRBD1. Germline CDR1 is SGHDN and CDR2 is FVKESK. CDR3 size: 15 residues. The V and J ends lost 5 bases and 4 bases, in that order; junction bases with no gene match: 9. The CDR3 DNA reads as TGTGCCAGCAGCGCGTACACAGGGGGGACCTATGGCTACACCTTC. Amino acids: CASSAYTGGTYGYTF.

This chain's CDR3 is CASSSRGNIQYF. CDR3 nucleotide sequence: TGTGCCAGCAGCTCTCGGGGGAACATTCAGTACTTC. The rearrangement joins TRBV7-2 to TRBJ2-4; the D gene is possibly TRBD2 (6 bases). CDR1 and CDR2 from the germline V gene are SGHTA and FQGNSA. Trimming removed 4 bases at V and 7 bases at J, with 8 bases between. The CDR3 is 12 residues long.

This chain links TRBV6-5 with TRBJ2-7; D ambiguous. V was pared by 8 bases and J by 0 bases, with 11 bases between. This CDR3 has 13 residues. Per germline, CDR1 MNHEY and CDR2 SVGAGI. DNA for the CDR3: TGTGCCAGCGGAGAGAATCCCTCCTACGAGCAGTACTTC. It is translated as CASGENPSYEQYF.

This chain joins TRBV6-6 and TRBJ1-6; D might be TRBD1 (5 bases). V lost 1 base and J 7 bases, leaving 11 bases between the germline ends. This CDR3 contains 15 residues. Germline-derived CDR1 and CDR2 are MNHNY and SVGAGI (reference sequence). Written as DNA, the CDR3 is TGTGCCAGCAGTTACTTTGATCCAGGGAATTCACCCCTCCACTTT. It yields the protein CASSYFDPGNSPLHF.

The CDR3 loop is CASSAGTVTDTQYF. The CDR3 nucleotides are TGTGCCAGCAGCGCCGGGACAGTGACAGATACGCAGTATTTT. The chain couples TRBV5-6 to TRBJ2-3; 7 bases are a match to TRBD1. V gave up 4 bases and J gave up 3 bases; unmatched junction bases: 5. Germline V gene data show CDR1 as SGHDT and CDR2 as YYEEEE. The CDR3 has 14 amino acids.

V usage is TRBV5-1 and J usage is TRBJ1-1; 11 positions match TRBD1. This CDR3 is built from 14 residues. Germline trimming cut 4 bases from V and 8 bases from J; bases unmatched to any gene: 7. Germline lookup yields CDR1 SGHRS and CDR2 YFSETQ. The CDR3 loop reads CASSTGQGAVEAFF. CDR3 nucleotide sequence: TGCGCCAGCAGCACTGGACAGGGGGCCGTGGAAGCTTTCTTT.